The TCR beta chain under discussion was sequenced for a study of T cell responses to AZD1222 COVID-19 vaccine. The study, taken as a whole, reports: The repertoires were collected only after the peak T cell response. The study found Spike-specific TCR breadth and depth rose after two AZD1222 doses. Clonal diversity was possibly underestimated, and white British individuals and females predominated among donors.

Details on this clone: No antigen is known for it.

TCRdb keeps only in-frame clones here, not all; method: immunoSEQ multiplex PCR. The data show around 120,000 clones, with 85% to 95% seen just once and less than 6% held by the top ten. The TCR was taken from an adult who received the AZD1222 COVID-19 vaccine. The input for sequencing was peripheral blood, taken 28 days after the second AZD1222 dose.

The CDR3 nucleotides are TGTGCCAGCTCCCTAGTAGAGGCCGGAGACACCATATATTTT. It translates to CASSLVEAGDTIYF. The V gene is TRBV18, the J gene TRBJ1-3; D is ambiguous. The CDR3 sequence is 14 residues long. V was pared by 6 bases and J by 8 bases, with 17 bases between. CDR1 and CDR2 from the germline V gene are KGHSH and LQKENI.